Below, 28 T cell receptor beta chains from the same sample are listed, as sequenced in a study of CD8+ T cells in alopecia areata. Reverse transcribed after extraction, RNA yielded cDNA as the sequencing template. The method was immunoSEQ multiplex PCR; TCRdb's version includes in-frame clones alone and lacks a portion of them. The data hold fewer than 150,000 clones, with more than 30% observed a single time. The specimen sequenced was CD4+ T cells sorted from blood. These receptors all come from a human donor with alopecia areata.

This clone came up a few times. The chain has TRBV29-1 and TRBJ2-1, with a weak D call TRBD2 (6 bases). The CDR3 loop spans 18 amino acids. V was trimmed by 0 bases and J by 0 bases, leaving 18 bases between them. Germline loops: CDR1 SQVTM, CDR2 ANQGSEA. As DNA, the CDR3 is TGCAGCGTTGAAGATGGGAAACCGGGGGTGAGCTCCTACAATGAGCAGTTCTTC. It is translated as CSVEDGKPGVSSYNEQFF.

V and J are TRBV29-1 and TRBJ1-2; 8 bases align to TRBD1. CDR3 length: 14 residues. The ends lost 7 bases at V and 6 bases at J; junction bases unmatched: 13. Germline V gene lookup returns CDR1 SQVTM and CDR2 ANQGSEA. The CDR3 loop is CSASSDRGGDGYTF. DNA for the CDR3: TGCAGCGCCTCAAGTGACAGGGGTGGGGATGGCTACACCTTC.

The CDR3 loop is CASSRGPASGEQYF. As DNA, the CDR3 is TGTGCCAGCAGTCGGGGACCCGCGTCGGGCGAGCAGTACTTC. This chain uses TRBV27 with TRBJ2-7; either TRBD1 or TRBD2 may fit D (5 bases each). In germline, CDR1 is MNHEY, CDR2 SMNVEV (reference sequence). V lost 5 bases to trimming and J lost 6 bases, with 17 bases between them. This CDR3 region has 14 residues.

This clone was counted a few times. The rearrangement uses TRBV29-1 and TRBJ2-1; 7 bases line up with TRBD1. Germline V gene data show CDR1 as SQVTM and CDR2 as ANQGSEA. The CDR3 totals 12 residues. V gave up 3 bases and J gave up 7 bases; unmatched junction bases: 3. The CDR3 region is CSVETGINEQFF. The CDR3 nucleotides are TGCAGCGTTGAGACAGGGATAAATGAGCAGTTCTTC.

The V call is TRBV5-1, the J call TRBJ1-1; a weak D match, TRBD1 (5 bases). From germline, CDR1 is SGHRS and CDR2 YFSETQ. The CDR3 extends over 14 amino acids. V lost 4 bases and J lost 4, with 14 bases in between. In DNA form, the CDR3 reads TGCGCCAGCAGCCCCGCTTGGACAAGCACTGAAGCTTTCTTT. It encodes CASSPAWTSTEAFF. The entire variable domain, with the rest obtained from reference TRBV5-1 and TRBJ1-1, is as follows: KAGVTQTPRYLIKTRGQQVTLSCSPISGHRSVSWYQQTPGQGLQFLFEYFSETQRNKGNFPGRFSGRQFSNSRSEMNVSTLELGDSALYLCASSPAWTSTEAFFGQGTRLTVV.

The table lists this clone with a few counts. This sequence joins TRBV6-5 and TRBJ2-5; maybe TRBD1 (6 bases). Trimming cost V 6 bases and J 4 bases, with 15 bases left between them. Germline lookup yields CDR1 MNHEY and CDR2 SVGAGI. The CDR3 runs 14 residues. The CDR3 DNA sequence: TGTGCCAGCAGCATGGGGGCTCAGAGAGAGACCCAGTACTTC. It translates to CASSMGAQRETQYF.

The V and J genes are TRBV7-2 and TRBJ2-5; D call uncertain. V was clipped by 5 bases and J by 4 bases, with 5 bases between them. Germline V gene sequence: CDR1 SGHTA, CDR2 FQGNSA. The length of the CDR3 is 11 residues. CDR3: CASSKAETQYF. As DNA, the CDR3 is TGTGCCAGCAGCAAGGCAGAGACCCAGTACTTC.

The J gene is TRBJ1-2, the V gene TRBV5-6, with 8 bases matching TRBD1. V lost 3 bases, J lost 9 bases, and 4 bases stayed unmatched. The CDR3 runs 12 residues. CDR1 is SGHDT and CDR2 is YYEEEE in the germline V gene. This CDR3 is CASSSGQGRYTF. CDR3 DNA: TGTGCCAGCAGCTCTGGACAGGGACGCTACACCTTC.

The gene calls are TRBV10-3 and TRBJ2-6; tentative D call: TRBD1 (5 bases). The CDR3 covers 17 residues. Germline V gives CDR1 ENHRY, CDR2 SYGVKD. V shed 2 bases and J shed 2 bases, with 13 bases lying between them. DNA for the CDR3: TGTGCCATCAGTGAGCAGGGCGGTAGGACTGGGGCCAACGTCCTGACTTTC. Translating it yields CAISEQGGRTGANVLTF.

This clone occurred a few times. The chain joins TRBV29-1 to TRBJ1-5, with 11 bases matching TRBD1. This CDR3 spans 15 amino acids. The trim removed 4 bases at V and 4 bases at J, leaving 6 bases unmatched. CDR1 and CDR2 (germline): SQVTM, ANQGSEA. The CDR3, as DNA: TGCAGCGTTGCGTACGGGACAGGGGGGAATCAGCCCCAGCATTTT. This translates into CSVAYGTGGNQPQHF.

This clone was found a few times. The chain joins TRBV29-1 to TRBJ1-2, with TRBD1 identical over 7 bases. This CDR3 comprises 11 residues. CDR1 SQVTM and CDR2 ANQGSEA come from the germline V gene. The V segment lost 7 bases and the J segment 7 bases; nucleotides outside the gene matches: 6. This chain's CDR3 is CSAGQAGGYTF. The CDR3 bases are TGCAGCGCTGGACAGGCTGGTGGCTACACCTTC.

This clone has more than one count but fewer than ten. The J gene is TRBJ2-2, the V gene TRBV29-1; 11 nucleotides align to TRBD2. The germline V gene has CDR1 SQVTM and CDR2 ANQGSEA. Unmatched junction bases numbered 1, after V lost 5 bases and J lost 5 bases. This CDR3 has 13 amino acids. The CDR3 DNA reads as TGCAGCGTTATAGCGGGAGGGACCGGGGAGCTGTTTTTT. Translating it yields CSVIAGGTGELFF.

The rearrangement joins TRBV5-6 to TRBJ2-7; tentatively, D is TRBD1 or TRBD2 (6 bases each). Germline CDR1 is SGHDT and CDR2 is YYEEEE. This CDR3 comprises 13 residues. V shed 4 bases and J shed 7 bases, with 15 bases lying between them. CDR3 residues: CASSHGGVKEQYF. Here the CDR3 DNA reads TGTGCCAGCAGCCACGGGGGCGTCAAAGAGCAGTACTTC.

V usage is TRBV5-1 and J usage is TRBJ2-7; the D gene is possibly TRBD1 (6 bases). Trimming took off 2 bases at V and 1 base at J, with 7 bases between the two ends. The CDR3 loop spans 13 amino acids. Germline V gene data show CDR1 as SGHRS and CDR2 as YFSETQ. The CDR3 sequence is CASSLQGSYEQYF. CDR3 in DNA: TGCGCCAGCAGCTTACAGGGTTCCTACGAGCAGTACTTC.

This clone showed up just a few times. The chain has TRBV29-1 and TRBJ2-1; 10 nucleotides line up with TRBD1. The junction had 0 bases not matched to a gene; V was cut back by 4 bases and J by 3 bases. The length of the CDR3 is 13 residues. Germline V CDR1 and CDR2: SQVTM, ANQGSEA. The CDR3 loop is CSVGTGGYNEQFF. DNA for the CDR3: TGCAGCGTTGGGACAGGGGGCTACAATGAGCAGTTCTTC.

The chain employs TRBV7-9 and TRBJ2-3; TRBD2 matches 14 bases. V dropped 5 bases and J dropped 5; count of bases not matched to a gene: 9. Looked up from germline, CDR1 is SEHNR and CDR2 is FQNEAQ (reference sequence). The CDR3 sequence is 17 residues long. The CDR3: CASSRTGTSGRLDTQYF. The CDR3 DNA reads TGTGCCAGCAGCCGAACGGGGACTAGCGGGAGACTAGATACGCAGTATTTT.

In its sample, this clone was seen a few times. The chain uses TRBV29-1 and TRBJ2-1, with D perhaps TRBD2 (6 bases). Trimming removed 6 bases from V and 10 bases from J, with 13 bases in between. Germline V CDR1 and CDR2: SQVTM, ANQGSEA. The CDR3 is 11 amino acids. CDR3 bases: TGCAGCGTCGTTCCGGGACTCGAGCAGTTCTTC. The encoded protein is CSVVPGLEQFF.

This chain links TRBV29-1 with TRBJ2-2; 7 nucleotides match TRBD1. Germline CDR1 and CDR2: SQVTM and ANQGSEA. The CDR3 is 13 residues long. The junction had 7 bases not matched to a gene; V was cut back by 7 bases and J by 5 bases. The CDR3 nucleotides are TGCAGCGCGGGGACAGTACAAACCGGGGAGCTGTTTTTT. The encoded protein is CSAGTVQTGELFF.

The chain carries TRBV7-9 and TRBJ2-5; 9 bases fit TRBD2. Germline lookup yields CDR1 SEHNR and CDR2 FQNEAQ (reference sequence). The trim removed 5 bases at V and 3 bases at J, leaving 7 bases unmatched. The CDR3 length is 15 residues. This CDR3 is CASSPGLAMEETQYF. CDR3 in DNA: TGTGCCAGCAGCCCGGGACTAGCAATGGAAGAGACCCAGTACTTC.

The gene calls are TRBV18 and TRBJ2-5; D possibly uses TRBD1 or TRBD2 (5 bases each). Germline CDR1 KGHSH, CDR2 LQKENI. The CDR3 totals 14 residues. The germline V and J ends were trimmed by 1 base and 1 base, with 7 bases remaining between them. The CDR3 sequence is CASSPQGTQETQYF. CDR3 nucleotide sequence: TGTGCCAGCTCACCACAAGGGACCCAAGAGACCCAGTACTTC.

The V call is TRBV7-2, the J call TRBJ2-3; D perhaps matches TRBD2 (5 bases). Germline-derived CDR1 and CDR2 are SGHTA and FQGNSA. The CDR3 has 14 residues. V lost 1 base and J 6 bases, leaving 11 bases between the germline ends. The CDR3 loop reads CASSLDPGSDTQYF. CDR3 DNA sequence: TGTGCCAGCAGCTTAGACCCGGGGTCGGATACGCAGTATTTT. The full variable domain, its missing parts supplied by reference TRBV7-2 and TRBJ2-3, is GAGVSQSPSNKVTEKGKDVELRCDPISGHTALYWYRQSLGQGLEFLIYFQGNSAPDKSGLPSDRFSAERTGGSVSTLTIQRTQQEDSAVYLCASSLDPGSDTQYFGPGTRLTVL.

This clone was found a few times. The genes are TRBV7-2 and TRBJ2-3; 10 bases fit TRBD2. The ends lost 6 bases at V and 4 bases at J; junction bases unmatched: 7. Germline CDR1 SGHTA, CDR2 FQGNSA. The CDR3 is made up of 15 amino acids. The CDR3 region is CASSVGTSDADTQYF. The CDR3 DNA sequence: TGTGCCAGCAGTGTAGGGACTAGCGACGCAGATACGCAGTATTTT.

In its sample, this clone was seen a few times. This chain joins TRBV29-1 and TRBJ1-6; TRBD1 matches at 7 bases. The ends lost 7 bases at V and 8 bases at J; junction bases unmatched: 8. The CDR3 spans 13 residues. CDR1 and CDR2 from the germline V gene are SQVTM and ANQGSEA. In DNA form, the CDR3 reads TGCAGCGCTACCCGGGACAGAGATTCACCCCTCCACTTT. It yields the protein CSATRDRDSPLHF. The variable domain in full, completed from reference TRBV29-1 and TRBJ1-6, reads SAVISQKPSRDICQRGTSLTIQCQVDSQVTMMFWYRQQPGQSLTLIATANQGSEATYESGFVIDKFPISRPNLTFSTLTVSNMSPEDSSIYLCSATRDRDSPLHFGNGTRLTVT.

This clone turned up a few times. The CDR3 sequence: CSAEGASGGSYEQYF. CDR3 DNA sequence: TGCAGCGCTGAGGGGGCTAGCGGAGGCTCCTACGAGCAGTACTTC. This chain joins TRBV29-1 and TRBJ2-7, with D perhaps matching TRBD1 or TRBD2 (7 bases each). V was pared by 7 bases and J by 0 bases, with 19 bases between. Germline CDR1 reads SQVTM; CDR2 reads ANQGSEA. The CDR3 totals 15 residues.

This clone was seen a handful of times. The V and J genes are TRBV7-9 and TRBJ2-4; 7 nucleotides match TRBD1. The V segment lost 4 bases and the J segment 3 bases; nucleotides outside the gene matches: 3. The CDR3 is 14 amino acids. Germline values: CDR1 SEHNR, CDR2 FQNEAQ (reference sequence). The CDR3 is CASSSGTDKNIQYF. CDR3 in DNA: TGTGCCAGCAGCTCCGGGACAGACAAAAACATTCAGTACTTC.

This chain links TRBV27 with TRBJ2-6; D might be TRBD2 (5 bases). The V gene's germline CDR1 is MNHEY and CDR2 SMNVEV (reference sequence). This CDR3 is built from 15 residues. V was shortened by 3 bases and J by 3 bases, with 9 bases between the two germline ends. CDR3 in DNA: TGTGCCAGCAGTTTCGATCGGGGTGGGGCCAACGTCCTGACTTTC. Encoded protein: CASSFDRGGANVLTF. The whole variable domain, remainder taken from reference TRBV27 and TRBJ2-6, is EAQVTQNPRYLITVTGKKLTVTCSQNMNHEYMSWYRQDPGLGLRQIYYSMNVEVTDKGDVPEGYKVSRKEKRNFPLILESPSPNQTSLYFCASSFDRGGANVLTFGAGSRLTVL.

There are a few counts of this clone. The chain carries TRBV29-1 and TRBJ1-1; the D gene is possibly TRBD1 (6 bases). The germline CDR1 and CDR2 sequences are SQVTM and ANQGSEA. The length of the CDR3 is 14 residues. The V end lost 5 bases, the J end lost 0 bases, and 13 bases lay between the germline ends. The CDR3 region is CSVRPGGLNTEAFF. The CDR3, as DNA: TGCAGCGTTCGTCCGGGGGGCCTGAACACTGAAGCTTTCTTT.

J is TRBJ2-5 and V is TRBV4-2; 9 bases align to TRBD1. V was clipped by 4 bases and J by 1 base; unmatched bases: 7. The CDR3 is made up of 16 amino acids. Looked up from germline, CDR1 is LGHNA and CDR2 is YNFKEQ. CDR3 in amino acids: CASSLTGQGGQETQYF. The DNA for the CDR3 is TGTGCCAGCAGCCTGACGGGACAGGGAGGCCAAGAGACCCAGTACTTC.